At least ten counts were recorded for the clone carrying this TCR beta chain. This sample is drawn from a study of T-cell reconstitution after alpha-beta-depleted transplantation in children. Preparation of the TCRbeta library involved a method that used unique molecular identifiers. TCRdb analysed the PCR reads with MiXCR anew, one entry per CDR3 protein. This table has 70,000 to 95,000 distinct CDR3 sequences, 12% appearing once. The CDR3 has 12 amino acids. Germline values: CDR1 MNHNS, CDR2 SASEGT. Germline trimming cut 4 bases from V and 6 bases from J; bases unmatched to any gene: 2. The source material was PBMCs from the stem cell graft donor, sampled from the stem cell graft. The TCR sequence derives from a human donor who donated a stem cell graft to a child with inherited bone marrow failure. The rearrangement uses TRBV6-1 and TRBJ2-7; 8 positions match TRBD2. CDR3 bases: TGTGCCAGCAGTGTAGGGACTAGCGAGCAGTACTTC. This encodes CASSVGTSEQYF.